A single sample is the source of the 9 T cell receptor beta chains below, sequenced in a study of blood T cell repertoires in COVID-19. The method was immunoSEQ multiplex PCR; TCRdb's version includes in-frame clones alone and lacks a portion of them. Found here are some 70,000 clones, 90% of them singletons; the top ten hold roughly 0.53%. Material for sequencing was peripheral blood. The receptors derive from a man in his fifties with COVID-19, enrolled during active disease.

V and J are TRBV7-8 and TRBJ2-7, with a weak D call TRBD1 (6 bases). Germline V gene data show CDR1 as SGHVS and CDR2 as FQNEAQ. The CDR3 runs to 15 residues. Trimming pared 3 bases from V and 3 bases from J, leaving 15 bases between. The CDR3 DNA sequence: TGTGCCAGCAGCTTTACCTTCACAGGGATCTACGAGCAGTACTTC. Protein sequence: CASSFTFTGIYEQYF.

This sequence joins TRBV7-2 and TRBJ1-4; 8 nucleotides align to TRBD1. V trimming: 5 bases; J trimming: 6 bases; junction bases outside the gene matches: 14. This CDR3 contains 17 residues. Germline assignment: CDR1 SGHTA and CDR2 FQGNSA. CDR3 sequence reads: CASSTHTGGFSDEKLFF. CDR3 nucleotides: TGTGCCAGCAGCACCCATACAGGGGGATTCTCTGATGAAAAACTGTTTTTT.

The genes are TRBV10-3 and TRBJ2-2; TRBD1 might be the D (5 bases). CDR3 size: 16 residues. Germline CDR1 and CDR2: ENHRY and SYGVKD. The V end lost 6 bases, the J end lost 1 base, and 15 bases lay between the germline ends. This CDR3 is CAIRPLGALNTGELFF. Here the CDR3 DNA reads TGTGCCATCAGGCCTCTTGGGGCACTGAACACCGGGGAGCTGTTTTTT.

V and J are TRBV15 and TRBJ1-5, with TRBD1 as a possible D gene (5 bases). Germline CDR1 is LNHNV and CDR2 is YYDKDF (reference sequence). There are 15 residues in the CDR3. Trimming took 0 bases from V and 5 from J, leaving 11 bases between them. CDR3 amino acids: CATSRDRAVYQPQHF. The CDR3 bases are TGTGCCACCAGCAGAGACAGGGCCGTCTATCAGCCCCAGCATTTT.

This chain's CDR3 is CASSSGQLYEQYF. CDR3 nucleotide sequence: TGTGCCAGCAGCTCGGGACAGCTCTACGAGCAGTACTTC. The rearrangement uses TRBV6-2 or TRBV6-3 and TRBJ2-7, with 7 bases matching TRBD1. CDR3 length: 13 residues. J lost 3 bases, V lost 6 bases, and 5 bases had no gene match. The germline CDR1 and CDR2 sequences are MNHEY and SVGEGT.

This sequence joins TRBV2 and TRBJ2-2, with 12 bases that match TRBD2. From germline, CDR1 is SNHLY and CDR2 FYNNEI. V shed 6 bases and J 8 bases; nucleotides not matched to a gene: 7. The CDR3 totals 15 residues. The CDR3 DNA reads as TGTGCCAGCAGGACTAGCGGGAGTGTTAATGGGGAGCTGTTTTTT. It encodes CASRTSGSVNGELFF.

The chain recombines TRBV11-2 with TRBJ1-3; D remains ambiguous. V was shortened by 4 bases and J by 4 bases, with 8 bases between the two germline ends. Germline values: CDR1 SGHAT, CDR2 FQNNGV. The CDR3 covers 13 residues. Written as DNA, the CDR3 is TGTGCCAGCAGCTCCTCCGGGGGAAACACCATATATTTT. Residues: CASSSSGGNTIYF.

The chain joins TRBV4-1 to TRBJ1-2, with 9 nucleotides matching TRBD1. Per germline, CDR1 MGHRA and CDR2 YSYEKL. There are 15 residues in the CDR3. The J segment lost 4 bases and the V segment lost 4 bases, leaving 7 bases of the junction unmatched. The CDR3 region has the DNA TGCGCCAGCAGCCCTGCCGGACAGGGGACCTATGGCTACACCTTC. This codes for CASSPAGQGTYGYTF.

The V gene is TRBV3-1 (or the pseudogene TRBV3-2), the J gene TRBJ2-1; D remains unclear. Germline V gene data show CDR1 as LGHDT and CDR2 as YNNKEL (reference sequence). V lost 5 bases to trimming and J lost 4 bases, with 6 bases between them. This CDR3 is 12 amino acids long. CDR3 sequence (DNA): TGTGCCAGCAGCGCGCGGTACAATGAGCAGTTCTTC. Amino acid sequence: CASSARYNEQFF.